The 26 T cell receptor beta chains listed next were all sequenced from one sample in a study of PD-1 blockade in classical Hodgkin lymphoma. Assay used: immunoSEQ multiplex PCR; TCRdb lists only in-frame clones, some missing. The table shows 20,000 to 25,000 clones, with 80% occurring only once. In every patient, relapse followed autologous stem cell transplantation, while exposure to brentuximab vedotin differed. The material was peripheral blood mononuclear cells (PBMCs), obtained before the second cycle of nivolumab. The receptor source for this set is a human donor with classical Hodgkin lymphoma.

The V and J genes are TRBV28 and TRBJ2-2; 7 positions match TRBD1. Germline CDR1 and CDR2: MDHEN and SYDVKM. V shed 3 bases, J shed 6 bases, and the junction held 1 base outside the gene matches. The CDR3 runs to 13 residues. For the CDR3, the DNA is TGTGCCAGCAGTTTTCAGGGGGCCGGGGAGCTGTTTTTT. Its translation: CASSFQGAGELFF.

The CDR3 is CASRGTGTNTEAFF. The CDR3 DNA is TGTGCCAGCAGGGGGACAGGTACGAACACTGAAGCTTTCTTT. The chain employs TRBV2 and TRBJ1-1; 8 bases map to TRBD1. Germline lookup yields CDR1 SNHLY and CDR2 FYNNEI. Trimming took 6 bases from V and 1 from J; bases not matched to a gene: 4. This CDR3 region has 14 residues.

V gene TRBV18 combines with J gene TRBJ2-5; D gene unclear. The CDR3 contains 11 residues. Between the trimmed V and J ends, which lost 1 base and 5 bases, there was a span of 2 bases. Germline assignment: CDR1 KGHSH and CDR2 LQKENI. The CDR3 sequence: CASSPLETQYF. The CDR3 region has the DNA TGTGCCAGCTCACCACTTGAGACCCAGTACTTC.

The chain uses TRBV29-1 and TRBJ2-1; a weak D match, TRBD1 (5 bases). This CDR3 comprises 12 residues. V lost 6 bases to trimming and J lost 5 bases, with 11 bases between them. Germline V CDR1 and CDR2: SQVTM, ANQGSEA. The CDR3 sequence: CSVARVNNEQFF. Written as DNA, the CDR3 is TGCAGCGTCGCCAGGGTTAACAATGAGCAGTTCTTC.

The V gene is TRBV28, the J gene TRBJ2-1; D is unresolved. The CDR3 extends over 17 amino acids. Trimming left V 3 bases short and J 2 bases short, with 17 bases between. Germline CDR1 and CDR2: MDHEN and SYDVKM. The CDR3 DNA is TGTGCCAGCAGTTTCTTTGACTTCGCAGCCACCTACAATGAGCAGTTCTTC. This gives the protein CASSFFDFAATYNEQFF. Full variable domain (missing parts from reference TRBV28 and TRBJ2-1): DVKVTQSSRYLVKRTGEKVFLECVQDMDHENMFWYRQDPGLGLRLIYFSYDVKMKEKGDIPEGYSVSREKKERFSLILESASTNQTSMYLCASSFFDFAATYNEQFFGPGTRLTVL.

V gene TRBV6-6 combines with J gene TRBJ1-1; possibly TRBD1 for D (6 bases). V lost 6 bases and J lost 0, with 14 bases in between. Germline assignment: CDR1 MNHNY and CDR2 SVGAGI (reference sequence). The CDR3 consists of 15 residues. CDR3 amino acids: CASSPQGSMNTEAFF. DNA for the CDR3: TGTGCCAGCAGCCCACAGGGTTCCATGAACACTGAAGCTTTCTTT.

V usage is TRBV6-1 and J usage is TRBJ2-5, with D possibly being TRBD2 (6 bases). With 5 bases removed from V and 1 base from J, the gap between germline ends came to 14 bases. The CDR3 covers 15 residues. Looked up from germline, CDR1 is MNHNS and CDR2 is SASEGT. Here the CDR3 reads CASSHTTSPQETQYF. In DNA, the CDR3 is TGTGCCAGCAGTCATACTACTAGCCCCCAAGAGACCCAGTACTTC.

The V gene is TRBV9, the J gene TRBJ2-6; a weak D match, TRBD2 (5 bases). This CDR3 has 17 amino acids. From germline, CDR1 is SGDLS and CDR2 YYNGEE. Trimming pared 0 bases from V and 2 bases from J, leaving 12 bases between. This CDR3 reads CASSVVVPGTGANVLTF. The CDR3 nucleotides are TGTGCCAGCAGCGTAGTTGTTCCCGGGACTGGGGCCAACGTCCTGACTTTC.

This sequence joins TRBV6-6 and TRBJ2-7; D uncertain. CDR1 and CDR2 (germline): MNHNY, SVGAGI (reference sequence). Trimming removed 5 bases at V and 1 base at J, with 12 bases between. The CDR3 is 14 amino acids. This chain's CDR3 is CASSPQVGSYEQYF. The CDR3 coding sequence is TGTGCCAGCAGTCCGCAGGTCGGGTCCTACGAGCAGTACTTC.

The V call is TRBV11-3, the J call TRBJ1-5, with 10 positions matching TRBD1. Germline V gene sequence: CDR1 SGHNT, CDR2 YENEEA. Trimming at V came to 1 base and at J to 6 bases, leaving 6 bases not matched to a gene. The CDR3 contains 16 residues. CDR3 in DNA: TGTGCCAGCAGCTTAGGCGGACAGGGGGGCGGTCAGCCCCAGCATTTT. Translating it yields CASSLGGQGGGQPQHF.

This chain's CDR3 is CASSQAAGGRPYEQYF. DNA of the CDR3: TGTGCCAGCAGCCAGGCGGCGGGCGGGAGGCCCTACGAGCAGTACTTC. V gene TRBV14 combines with J gene TRBJ2-7; 8 positions agree with TRBD2. The CDR3 consists of 16 residues. With V trimmed by 3 bases and J by 2 bases, 9 bases remained unmatched. The germline V gene encodes CDR1 SGHDN and CDR2 FVKESK.

The gene calls are TRBV5-1 and TRBJ1-1; D possibly corresponds to TRBD1 (6 bases). This CDR3 region has 16 residues. Looked up from germline, CDR1 is SGHRS and CDR2 is YFSETQ. Trimming removed 4 bases at V and 5 bases at J, with 21 bases between. In DNA form, the CDR3 reads TGCGCCAGCAGCCTACGACAGGAATTTGATAGTACTGAAGCTTTCTTT. It encodes CASSLRQEFDSTEAFF.

The DNA of the CDR3 is TGTGCCAGCAGGGGCTACGGGGAGCTGTTTTTT. Amino acids: CASRGYGELFF. J is TRBJ2-2 and V is TRBV28; no firm D call. Germline V gives CDR1 MDHEN, CDR2 SYDVKM. V was shortened by 6 bases and J by 7 bases, with 6 bases between the two germline ends. CDR3 length equals 11 residues.

This chain uses TRBV14 with TRBJ2-7, with 8 nucleotides matching TRBD1. CDR1 and CDR2 (germline): SGHDN, FVKESK. The length of the CDR3 is 14 residues. V trimming: 6 bases; J trimming: 0 bases; junction bases outside the gene matches: 4. The CDR3: CASRMTGDSYEQYF. CDR3 sequence (DNA): TGTGCCAGCAGGATGACAGGGGACTCCTACGAGCAGTACTTC.

The chain employs TRBV4-2 and TRBJ2-1; the match to TRBD2 covers 7 bases. The V gene's germline CDR1 is LGHNA and CDR2 YNFKEQ. Trimming took 1 base from V and 3 from J; bases not matched to a gene: 6. This CDR3 has 16 amino acids. The CDR3 spells CASSQGGLADYNEQFF. CDR3 DNA sequence: TGTGCCAGCAGCCAAGGCGGTCTAGCGGACTACAATGAGCAGTTCTTC.

V gene TRBV19 combines with J gene TRBJ1-3, with 7 nucleotides matching TRBD1. Germline values: CDR1 LNHDA, CDR2 SQIVND (reference sequence). This CDR3 is built from 16 residues. V gave up 3 bases and J gave up 1 base; unmatched junction bases: 6. Here the CDR3 reads CASSIRTGLSGNTIYF. The DNA of the CDR3 is TGTGCCAGTAGTATTAGGACAGGCCTTTCTGGAAACACCATATATTTT.

This clone was observed a few times. V and J are TRBV6-5 and TRBJ2-5; TRBD2 matches at 9 bases. CDR1 and CDR2 from the germline V gene are MNHEY and SVGAGI. This CDR3 contains 15 residues. With 5 bases clipped from V and 3 bases from J, the junction kept 7 bases outside the gene matches. The CDR3 spells CASSQGTSSKETQYF. CDR3 bases: TGTGCCAGCAGTCAAGGGACTAGCAGTAAAGAGACCCAGTACTTC.

V gene TRBV6-1 combines with J gene TRBJ1-5, with D uncertain. Looked up from germline, CDR1 is MNHNS and CDR2 is SASEGT. V lost 3 bases and J lost 6, with 9 bases in between. CDR3 length: 13 amino acids. The CDR3 sequence is CASSEFGPQPQHF. The CDR3 DNA sequence: TGTGCCAGCAGTGAGTTTGGCCCTCAGCCCCAGCATTTT.

This rearrangement joins TRBV5-5 to TRBJ1-4, with D hard to call. From germline, CDR1 is SGHKS and CDR2 YYEKEE (reference sequence). The CDR3 has 13 residues. Trimming removed 3 bases from V and 4 bases from J, with 7 bases in between. CDR3 loop: CASSYNLNEKLFF. The CDR3 DNA is TGTGCCAGCAGCTACAATCTTAATGAAAAACTGTTTTTT. Based on the CDR3 plus reference TRBV5-5 and TRBJ1-4, the full variable domain is DAGVTQSPTHLIKTRGQQVTLRCSPISGHKSVSWYQQVLGQGPQFIFQYYEKEERGRGNFPDRFSARQFPNYSSELNVNALLLGDSALYLCASSYNLNEKLFFGSGTQLSVL.

This clone has more than one count but fewer than ten. The chain employs TRBV6-1 and TRBJ2-1; D may be TRBD2 (6 bases). V was shortened by 5 bases and J by 12 bases, with 20 bases between the two germline ends. The CDR3 has 14 residues. Per germline, CDR1 MNHNS and CDR2 SASEGT. The CDR3 DNA is TGTGCCAGCAGTTTAGCCCCGAGCGGGTATCCGCAGTTCTTC. Protein: CASSLAPSGYPQFF.

The V gene is TRBV9, the J gene TRBJ2-1, with 10 bases matching TRBD2. The CDR3 has 18 residues. Germline V lookup: CDR1 SGDLS, CDR2 YYNGEE. V gave up 0 bases and J gave up 4 bases; unmatched junction bases: 10. The CDR3 reads CASSVDSASGRLYNEQFF. The CDR3, as DNA: TGTGCCAGCAGCGTAGATTCGGCTAGCGGGAGATTGTACAATGAGCAGTTCTTC.

This chain uses TRBV10-3 with TRBJ2-1; the D gene is possibly TRBD2 (5 bases). V was clipped by 6 bases and J by 8 bases, with 8 bases between them. The CDR3 is made up of 11 amino acids. Germline CDR1 reads ENHRY; CDR2 reads SYGVKD. Here the CDR3 reads CAISTSYEQFF. For the CDR3, the DNA is TGTGCCATCAGCACTAGTTATGAGCAGTTCTTC.

The rearrangement joins TRBV9 to TRBJ2-1; D unresolved. V was cut by 3 bases and J by 9 bases, with 13 bases left in between. CDR1 and CDR2 from the germline V gene are SGDLS and YYNGEE. This CDR3 comprises 13 residues. CDR3 loop: CASSARQGREQFF. CDR3 sequence (DNA): TGTGCCAGCAGCGCAAGACAAGGACGTGAGCAGTTCTTC. The full variable domain, rest sourced from reference TRBV9 and TRBJ2-1, is DSGVTQTPKHLITATGQRVTLRCSPRSGDLSVYWYQQSLDQGLQFLIQYYNGEERAKGNILERFSAQQFPDLHSELNLSSLELGDSALYFCASSARQGREQFFGPGTRLTVL.

This chain connects TRBV27 to TRBJ2-1; D possibly matches TRBD1 or TRBD2 (7 bases each). Trimming removed 6 bases at V and 11 bases at J, with 26 bases between. The CDR3 runs to 16 residues. Germline V gives CDR1 MNHEY, CDR2 SMNVEV (reference sequence). The CDR3 region is CASSRMTQGGPTKQFF. DNA for the CDR3: TGTGCCAGCAGCCGAATGACTCAGGGGGGGCCAACGAAGCAGTTCTTC.

The chain recombines TRBV5-4 with TRBJ2-3, with D maybe TRBD2 (6 bases). From germline, CDR1 is SGHNT and CDR2 YYREEE (reference sequence). The V and J ends lost 4 bases and 3 bases respectively, with 18 bases between them. This CDR3 is 16 amino acids long. The CDR3 is CASSVRGLQNTDTQYF. Written as DNA, the CDR3 is TGTGCCAGCAGCGTAAGGGGACTCCAAAATACAGATACGCAGTATTTT.

The V call is TRBV6-1, the J call TRBJ1-1, with D perhaps matching TRBD1 (5 bases). The germline V gene has CDR1 MNHNS and CDR2 SASEGT. The CDR3 loop spans 14 amino acids. Trimming left V 6 bases short and J 8 bases short, with 19 bases between. CDR3 residues: CASRMDLGPGEAFF. In DNA, the CDR3 is TGTGCCAGCAGGATGGATTTGGGGCCGGGGGAAGCTTTCTTT.